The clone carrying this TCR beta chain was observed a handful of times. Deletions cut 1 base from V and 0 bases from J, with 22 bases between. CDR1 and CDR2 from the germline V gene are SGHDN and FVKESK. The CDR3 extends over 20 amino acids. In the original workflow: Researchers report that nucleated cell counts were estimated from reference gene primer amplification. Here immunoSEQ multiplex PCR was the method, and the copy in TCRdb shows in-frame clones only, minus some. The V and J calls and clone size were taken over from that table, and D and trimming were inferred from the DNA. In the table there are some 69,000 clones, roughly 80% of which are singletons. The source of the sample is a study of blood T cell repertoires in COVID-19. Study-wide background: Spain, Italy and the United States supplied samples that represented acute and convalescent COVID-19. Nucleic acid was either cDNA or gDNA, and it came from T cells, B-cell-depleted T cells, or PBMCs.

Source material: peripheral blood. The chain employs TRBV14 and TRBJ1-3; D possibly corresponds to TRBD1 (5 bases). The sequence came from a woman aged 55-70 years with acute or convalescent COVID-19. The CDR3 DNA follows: TGTGCCAGCAGCCAAGTTGGGGGGGTACGTCTGTCTCGCTCTGGAAACACCATATATTTT. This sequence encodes CASSQVGGVRLSRSGNTIYF. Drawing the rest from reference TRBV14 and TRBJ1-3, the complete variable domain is EAGVTQFPSHSVIEKGQTVTLRCDPISGHDNLYWYRRVMGKEIKFLLHFVKESKQDESGMPNNRFLAERTGGTYSTLKVQPAELEDSGVYFCASSQVGGVRLSRSGNTIYFGEGSWLTVV.